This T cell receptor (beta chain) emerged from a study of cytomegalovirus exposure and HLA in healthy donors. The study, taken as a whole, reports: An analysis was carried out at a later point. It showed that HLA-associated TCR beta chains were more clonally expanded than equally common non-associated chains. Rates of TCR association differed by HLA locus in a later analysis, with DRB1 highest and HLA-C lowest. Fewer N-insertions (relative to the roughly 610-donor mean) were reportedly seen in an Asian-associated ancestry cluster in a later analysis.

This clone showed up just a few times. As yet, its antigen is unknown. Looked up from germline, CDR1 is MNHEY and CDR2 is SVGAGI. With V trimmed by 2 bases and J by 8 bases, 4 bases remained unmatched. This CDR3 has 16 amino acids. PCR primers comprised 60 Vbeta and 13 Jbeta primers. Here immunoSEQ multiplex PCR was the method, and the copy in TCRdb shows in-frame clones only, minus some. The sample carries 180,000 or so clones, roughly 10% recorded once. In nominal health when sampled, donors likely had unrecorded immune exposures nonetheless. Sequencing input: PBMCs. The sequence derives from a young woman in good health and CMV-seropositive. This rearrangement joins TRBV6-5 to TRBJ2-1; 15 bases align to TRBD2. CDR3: CASSYGLAGGMDEQFF. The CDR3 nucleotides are TGTGCCAGCAGTTACGGACTAGCGGGAGGGATGGATGAGCAGTTCTTC.